This section outlines one T cell receptor beta chain sequence together with its context. Its antigen is not known. Germline V gene lookup returns CDR1 MNHNS and CDR2 SASEGT. Trimming removed 4 bases from V and 9 bases from J; junction bases left unmatched: 8. The CDR3 consists of 14 residues. The record originates from a study of cytomegalovirus exposure and HLA in healthy donors. On the study more broadly: The platform used for the 120 or so validation repertoires matched that of the 666 first-cohort repertoires, a later analysis reported. Findings and caveats of the study: As was reported, the classifier diagnosed cytomegalovirus status with high specificity and sensitivity. Cytomegalovirus-associated TCR beta chains were listed, numbering 150 to 200.

Generated by immunoSEQ multiplex PCR, the TCRdb table keeps only in-frame clones and is missing some. The sample lists more than 300,000 clones, 86% occurring once. The receptor's source is a young woman in good health and CMV-seronegative. This rearrangement joins TRBV6-1 to TRBJ1-4, with 7 bases identical to TRBD1. Sequenced sample: PBMCs. The DNA for the CDR3 is TGTGCCAGCAGTGTCGGGCAGGGGGATCAAAAACTGTTTTTT. It specifies CASSVGQGDQKLFF.